This TCR beta chain was obtained from a study of spatial heterogeneity in lung cancer. Across the whole study: Beta-chain sequences consistently outnumbered alpha-chain sequences in detection. Points from the study as a whole: Whereas they appeared in blood less at follow-up, ubiquitous expanded tumor TCRs appeared there more at resection.

This sample's time point: sample taken at primary tumor resection. Unsorted samples of tumor, nontumor lung or frozen PBMC had their whole RNA sequenced. Untreated early-stage non-small cell lung cancer patients, over 55 in total, were the donors. Only a few counts were recorded for this clonotype. Its antigen is not known. V was clipped by 6 bases and J by 4 bases; unmatched bases: 8. Per the germline V gene, CDR1 is MNHNS and CDR2 is SASEGT. This CDR3 spans 15 amino acids. TCRdb re-called the 5' RACE reads with MiXCR, one entry per CDR3 protein. Of about 75,000 distinct CDR3 sequences in the sample, 13% were seen once.

Sequencing was performed on PBMCs, taken at surgery. The TCR was taken from a male donor with early-stage non-small cell lung cancer. This chain links TRBV6-1 with TRBJ2-2; 7 bases match TRBD1. CDR3 region: CASRAAGTVTGELFF. The CDR3 DNA follows: TGTGCCAGCAGGGCAGCCGGGACAGTCACCGGGGAGCTGTTTTTT.